A single TCR beta chain is shown here with its context. TCRdb redid the calling of the RT-PCR reads with MiXCR, one entry per CDR3 protein. The table lists about 700,000 distinct CDR3 sequences, 12% to 15% of them singletons. The V gene end was trimmed by 4 bases and the J gene end by 6 bases; junction bases not matched to a gene: 3. This CDR3 has 13 residues. Germline loops: CDR1 MNHEY, CDR2 SMNVEV (reference sequence). This TCR was recovered from a female donor in good health, serving as a healthy control. The V call is TRBV27, the J call TRBJ2-1; 7 positions agree with TRBD2. The specimen sequenced was memory CD4+ T cells from blood. CDR3 region: CASSSWTSNEQFF. The CDR3 region has the DNA TGTGCCAGCAGTTCCTGGACTAGCAATGAGCAGTTCTTC.